This T cell receptor (beta chain) is from a study of neoadjuvant nivolumab and ipilimumab in lung cancer. Points from the study as a whole: Resected tumors had greater TCR richness and clonality than uninvolved lung. Only two of four nivolumab-treated tumors gained richness and clonality by surgery. Pathologic regression was not significantly tied to TCR clonality.

Germline V CDR1 and CDR2: SGHDN, FVKESK. This CDR3 spans 16 amino acids. V gave up 1 base and J gave up 2 bases, with 9 bases separating them. With respect to this clone: What it binds is not known.

Sequenced by immunoSEQ multiplex PCR; TCRdb stores in-frame clones only, minus some. The table has 25,000 to 35,000 clones, 90% seen once. The sequences come from peripheral blood, collected after neoadjuvant nivolumab, alone or with ipilimumab, at or shortly before surgery. The rearrangement uses TRBV14 and TRBJ1-6; maybe TRBD1 (5 bases). This receptor was taken from an adult with non-small cell lung cancer. The CDR3 sequence: CASSQAKGTYNSPLHF. The CDR3 coding sequence is TGTGCCAGCAGCCAAGCTAAGGGGACCTATAATTCACCCCTCCACTTT.